This entry concerns a single TCR beta chain. Its antigen is undetermined. This sample stems from a study of T cell responses to AZD1222 COVID-19 vaccine. The assay was immunoSEQ multiplex PCR, and TCRdb's table has in-frame clones only and misses some. This table has fewer than 150,000 clones, 85% to 90% appearing once. General study results and limits: The sample set comprised mostly white British donors with more females, and clonal diversity was possibly underestimated. Spike-specific TCR breadth and depth were elevated following two AZD1222 doses.

Germline V lookup: CDR1 SNHLY, CDR2 FYNNEI. Trimming left V 4 bases short and J 10 bases short, with 7 bases between. The length of the CDR3 is 10 residues. The genes are TRBV2 and TRBJ1-1, with unresolved D. This TCR derives from an adult who received the AZD1222 COVID-19 vaccine. The sequencing used peripheral blood, collected 28 days after the second AZD1222 dose. In DNA form, the CDR3 reads TGTGCCAGCAGTGTGGGTTCAGCTTTCTTT. Protein sequence: CASSVGSAFF.